The 29 T cell receptor beta chains below were found in one sample sequenced in a study of control samples from healthy donors and cancer patients. Using immunoSEQ multiplex PCR, the repertoire was profiled, and TCRdb retains in-frame clones only, with some absent. Of 130,000 or so clones detected, 70% to 90% appear once; the ten largest clones hold 40%. The sample was blood. These receptor sequences come from a man in his fifties in good health.

The V gene is TRBV28, the J gene TRBJ2-5; no definite D call. Trimming stripped 3 bases from V and 4 bases from J, with 3 bases between. Germline lookup yields CDR1 MDHEN and CDR2 SYDVKM. This CDR3 has 11 residues. The DNA for the CDR3 is TGTGCCAGCAGTTTGAGAGAGACCCAGTACTTC. Its protein is CASSLRETQYF.

This chain joins TRBV27 and TRBJ1-1; 8 bases are shared with TRBD1. The CDR3 consists of 15 residues. The germline V gene has CDR1 MNHEY and CDR2 SMNVEV (reference sequence). Germline trimming cut 4 bases from V and 0 bases from J; bases unmatched to any gene: 4. CDR3 region: CASSSQTGVNTEAFF. The CDR3 region has the DNA TGTGCCAGCAGTTCCCAGACAGGGGTGAACACTGAAGCTTTCTTT.

The sample holds one count of this clone. This chain connects TRBV11-2 to TRBJ2-7; D uncertain. Trimming shortened V by 0 bases and J by 7 bases, and 13 bases separated the two germline ends. Germline V lookup: CDR1 SGHAT, CDR2 FQNNGV. The CDR3 loop spans 14 amino acids. The CDR3 DNA reads TGTGCCAGCAGCTTAGATATGGAAAATGAGGAGCAGTACTTC. Translation gives CASSLDMENEEQYF.

The chain uses TRBV6-5 and TRBJ2-7; D may be TRBD2 (6 bases). The CDR3 has 14 residues. Trimming removed 5 bases at V and 0 bases at J, with 11 bases between. The germline V gene encodes CDR1 MNHEY and CDR2 SVGAGI. CDR3 region: CASSTGGSSYEQYF. CDR3 in DNA: TGTGCCAGCAGTACCGGGGGTTCCTCCTACGAGCAGTACTTC.

In its sample, this clone was seen a few times. V usage is TRBV24-1 and J usage is TRBJ2-7; a possible D gene is TRBD2 (6 bases). Germline V gene lookup returns CDR1 KGHDR and CDR2 SFDVKD. The V and J ends lost 12 bases and 5 bases respectively, with 19 bases between them. The CDR3 covers 13 residues. The CDR3: CASSSQAGNEQYF. CDR3 in DNA: TGTGCCTCTTCGTCCCAGGCGGGGAACGAGCAGTACTTC.

The chain combines TRBV19 with TRBJ1-6, with D tentatively TRBD1 (5 bases). CDR1 and CDR2 (germline): LNHDA, SQIVND (reference sequence). Deletions cut 4 bases from V and 10 bases from J, with 11 bases between. This CDR3 comprises 13 residues. CDR3 region: CASSTQGESPLHF. For the CDR3, the DNA is TGTGCCAGTAGTACGCAGGGCGAATCACCCCTCCACTTT.

This rearrangement joins TRBV7-2 to TRBJ2-3; TRBD1 might be the D (6 bases). The CDR3 is 15 amino acids. Between the trimmed V and J ends, which lost 1 base and 1 base, there was a span of 9 bases. Germline CDR1 reads SGHTA; CDR2 reads FQGNSA. CDR3 bases: TGTGCCAGCAGCTTAGGGGGGCCAGGCACAGATACGCAGTATTTT. Translation: CASSLGGPGTDTQYF.

This clone is a singleton in its sample. The chain links TRBV16 to TRBJ2-3; 7 positions match TRBD2. The CDR3 is 16 amino acids. CDR1 KGHSY and CDR2 FQNENV come from the germline V gene. V gave up 0 bases and J gave up 2 bases; unmatched junction bases: 5. DNA of the CDR3: TGTGCCAGCAGCCAATCGGAGCGGGGCCACACAGATACGCAGTATTTT. Residues: CASSQSERGHTDTQYF. Using reference TRBV16 and TRBJ2-3 for the parts outside the CDR3, the full variable domain is GEEVAQTPKHLVRGEGQKAKLYCAPIKGHSYVFWYQQVLKNEFKFLISFQNENVFDETGMPKERFSAKCLPNSPCSLEIQATKLEDSAVYFCASSQSERGHTDTQYFGPGTRLTVL.

This chain connects TRBV18 to TRBJ1-2; D not resolved. V lost 4 bases to trimming and J lost 6 bases, with 15 bases between them. Germline CDR1 is KGHSH and CDR2 is LQKENI. The CDR3 runs to 14 residues. CDR3 bases: TGTGCCAGCTCACGGGCAGGCCTAAGGAATGGCTACACCTTC. This encodes CASSRAGLRNGYTF. The full variable domain, rest sourced from reference TRBV18 and TRBJ1-2, is NAGVMQNPRHLVRRRGQEARLRCSPMKGHSHVYWYRQLPEEGLKFMVYLQKENIIDESGMPKERFSAEFPKEGPSILRIQQVVRGDSAAYFCASSRAGLRNGYTFGSGTRLTVV.

The chain couples TRBV6-2 or TRBV6-3 to TRBJ2-1; 11 bases are shared with TRBD2. Germline-derived CDR1 and CDR2 are MNHEY and SVGEGT. With 4 bases clipped from V and 3 bases from J, the junction kept 5 bases outside the gene matches. This CDR3 comprises 16 residues. The CDR3 DNA reads TGTGCCAGCAGTTCCGGACTAGCGGGCATCTACAATGAGCAGTTCTTC. This gives the protein CASSSGLAGIYNEQFF.

The chain is built from TRBV15 and TRBJ2-1; no firm D call. This CDR3 has 12 amino acids. Germline V gene data show CDR1 as LNHNV and CDR2 as YYDKDF (reference sequence). Trimming took 3 bases from V and 5 from J, leaving 5 bases between them. The CDR3 loop is CATSSPHNEQFF. The CDR3 nucleotides are TGTGCCACCAGCAGCCCCCACAATGAGCAGTTCTTC.

The CDR3 spells CASSRGGATNEKLFF. CDR3 bases: TGTGCCAGCAGCCGAGGAGGAGCAACTAATGAAAAACTGTTTTTT. V usage is TRBV3-1 (or the pseudogene TRBV3-2) and J usage is TRBJ1-4; D not certain. The CDR3 covers 15 residues. Germline CDR1 reads LGHDT; CDR2 reads YNNKEL (reference sequence). With 4 bases removed from V and 0 bases from J, the gap between germline ends came to 9 bases.

The rearrangement links TRBV4-2 to TRBJ1-6; D possibly corresponds to TRBD1 (6 bases). V was shortened by 4 bases and J by 0 bases, with 10 bases between the two germline ends. CDR1 and CDR2 from the germline V gene are LGHNA and YNFKEQ. CDR3 length equals 16 residues. The CDR3 bases are TGTGCCAGCAGCCTTACAGGGAGCTCCTATAATTCACCCCTCCACTTT. The encoded protein is CASSLTGSSYNSPLHF.

This clone was observed a few times. V and J are TRBV5-1 and TRBJ1-2; TRBD1 agrees at 8 bases. Losses at the gene ends were 5 bases for V and 4 bases for J; bases not matched to a gene: 7. CDR1 and CDR2 from the germline V gene are SGHRS and YFSETQ. The CDR3 has 14 amino acids. For the CDR3, the DNA is TGCGCCAGCAGACCTTATACAGGGGGCTATGGCTACACCTTC. Translation: CASRPYTGGYGYTF.

This chain connects TRBV3-1 (or the pseudogene TRBV3-2) to TRBJ2-1, with 7 positions matching TRBD2. Germline V gene sequence: CDR1 LGHDT, CDR2 YNNKEL (reference sequence). The junction had 6 bases not matched to a gene; V was cut back by 1 base and J by 12 bases. This CDR3 region has 13 residues. The CDR3 loop reads CASSQGVGGRQFF. In nucleotides, the CDR3 is TGTGCCAGCAGCCAAGGAGTGGGGGGGAGGCAGTTCTTC.

The chain joins TRBV19 to TRBJ1-1, with D uncertain. The CDR3 sequence is 14 residues long. Per germline, CDR1 LNHDA and CDR2 SQIVND (reference sequence). V was pared by 1 base and J by 1 base, with 7 bases between. The CDR3 coding sequence is TGTGCCAGTAGTATAGCCTTAGGGAACACTGAAGCTTTCTTT. Encoded protein: CASSIALGNTEAFF.

The chain links TRBV30 to TRBJ1-1, with no clear D. This CDR3 is built from 13 residues. Trimming took off 0 bases at V and 6 bases at J, with 11 bases between the two ends. In germline, CDR1 is GTSNPN, CDR2 SVGIG (reference sequence). The CDR3 DNA reads as TGTGCCTGGAGTGTACGGGTATACGCTGAAGCTTTCTTT. It translates to CAWSVRVYAEAFF.

The genes are TRBV15 and TRBJ2-3; 8 bases line up with TRBD2. Trimming removed 3 bases from V and 2 bases from J; junction bases left unmatched: 4. Germline V gene data show CDR1 as LNHNV and CDR2 as YYDKDF (reference sequence). The CDR3 length is 15 residues. For the CDR3, the DNA is TGTGCCACCAGCAGTAGCGGGGTGTCCACAGATACGCAGTATTTT. This encodes CATSSSGVSTDTQYF.

This clone was found a few times. The chain has TRBV30 and TRBJ2-3, with 11 bases matching TRBD2. The CDR3 totals 14 residues. The germline CDR1 and CDR2 sequences are GTSNPN and SVGIG (reference sequence). The V gene end was trimmed by 3 bases and the J gene end by 7 bases; junction bases not matched to a gene: 6. CDR3 bases: TGTGCCTGGAGAGGACTAGCGGGTGCAAATACGCAGTATTTT. This encodes CAWRGLAGANTQYF.

V and J are TRBV7-7 and TRBJ2-5; D may be TRBD2 (5 bases). There are 13 residues in the CDR3. V dropped 5 bases and J dropped 3 bases, with 10 bases sitting between them. Germline V lookup: CDR1 SSHAT, CDR2 FNYEAQ (reference sequence). The chain's CDR3 is CASSAGIKETQYF. The CDR3 DNA reads TGTGCCAGCAGCGCCGGGATTAAAGAGACCCAGTACTTC.

The chain joins TRBV20-1 to TRBJ2-5, with D unclear. The germline V and J ends were trimmed by 3 bases and 1 base, with 6 bases remaining between them. CDR1 is DFQATT and CDR2 is SNEGSKA in the germline V gene (reference sequence). CDR3 length equals 12 residues. CDR3 bases: TGCAGTGCTAGTGGGTTCCAAGAGACCCAGTACTTC. The encoded protein is CSASGFQETQYF.

The V gene is TRBV24-1, the J gene TRBJ2-5; tentative D call: TRBD2 (7 bases). The CDR3 sequence is 14 residues long. V shed 9 bases and J shed 5 bases, with 18 bases lying between them. Germline CDR1 KGHDR, CDR2 SFDVKD. CDR3 amino acids: CATSWGGPEETQYF. The DNA for the CDR3 is TGTGCCACCTCTTGGGGGGGGCCGGAGGAGACCCAGTACTTC.

The J gene is TRBJ2-3, the V gene TRBV7-7, with 8 bases that match TRBD2. The CDR3 spans 15 residues. V was clipped by 3 bases and J by 1 base; unmatched bases: 3. Germline CDR1 is SSHAT and CDR2 is FNYEAQ (reference sequence). This CDR3 is CASSFGTRGTDTQYF. As DNA, the CDR3 is TGTGCCAGCAGCTTCGGGACTAGGGGCACAGATACGCAGTATTTT.

J is TRBJ2-7 and V is TRBV5-4, with D maybe TRBD1 (5 bases). The CDR3 loop spans 14 amino acids. In germline, CDR1 is SGHNT, CDR2 YYREEE (reference sequence). The V end lost 3 bases, the J end lost 0 bases, and 10 bases lay between the germline ends. The CDR3 loop reads CASSSDIFSYEQYF. DNA for the CDR3: TGTGCCAGCAGCTCGGACATTTTCTCCTACGAGCAGTACTTC. The variable domain in full, with the rest retrieved from reference TRBV5-4 and TRBJ2-7, is ETGVTQSPTHLIKTRGQQVTLRCSSQSGHNTVSWYQQALGQGPQFIFQYYREEENGRGNFPPRFSGLQFPNYSSELNVNALELDDSALYLCASSSDIFSYEQYFGPGTRLTVT.

The CDR3 region has the DNA TGTGCCAGCAGCTTAGTCACCTCTGGGGCCAACGTCCTGACTTTC. Its translation: CASSLVTSGANVLTF. J is TRBJ2-6 and V is TRBV13; D call uncertain. Per the germline V gene, CDR1 is PRHDT and CDR2 is FYEKMQ (reference sequence). Trimming pared 1 base from V and 0 bases from J, leaving 4 bases between. The CDR3 loop spans 15 amino acids. The complete variable domain, with remaining parts taken from reference TRBV13 and TRBJ2-6, reads AAGVIQSPRHLIKEKRETATLKCYPIPRHDTVYWYQQGPGQDPQFLISFYEKMQSDKGSIPDRFSAQQFSDYHSELNMSSLELGDSALYFCASSLVTSGANVLTFGAGSRLTVL.

This clone appeared a few times. The rearrangement links TRBV6-2 or TRBV6-3 to TRBJ2-5, with 7 bases matching TRBD1. In germline, CDR1 is MNHEY, CDR2 SVGEGT. CDR3 size: 14 residues. The trim removed 6 bases at V and 5 bases at J, leaving 9 bases unmatched. The CDR3 DNA sequence: TGTGCCAGCAGCCTAGGGACAGCTGACGAGACCCAGTACTTC. Protein: CASSLGTADETQYF.

This clone was seen only once. The chain carries TRBV3-1 (or the pseudogene TRBV3-2) and TRBJ1-1; TRBD1 matches at 7 bases. The germline V gene has CDR1 LGHDT and CDR2 YNNKEL (reference sequence). The V and J ends lost 3 bases and 5 bases, in that order; junction bases with no gene match: 9. The CDR3 sequence is 15 residues long. The CDR3 DNA reads TGTGCCAGCAGCCAGAGGGGGCGGCGTAGAACTGAAGCTTTCTTT. Protein sequence: CASSQRGRRRTEAFF.

This chain uses TRBV3-1 (or the pseudogene TRBV3-2) with TRBJ2-7; D might be TRBD2 (6 bases). Looked up from germline, CDR1 is LGHDT and CDR2 is YNNKEL (reference sequence). The CDR3 length is 14 residues. With 2 bases removed from V and 4 bases from J, the gap between germline ends came to 12 bases. DNA for the CDR3: TGTGCCAGCAGCCAACTCGCGGGGAGATACGAGCAGTACTTC. Its translation is CASSQLAGRYEQYF.

V usage is TRBV19 and J usage is TRBJ1-2; 8 nucleotides agree with TRBD1. V gave up 6 bases and J gave up 8 bases; unmatched junction bases: 5. Looked up from germline, CDR1 is LNHDA and CDR2 is SQIVND (reference sequence). The CDR3 spans 12 residues. The CDR3 here is CASSQGAWGYTF. The CDR3 nucleotides read TGTGCCAGTAGCCAGGGGGCGTGGGGCTACACCTTC.